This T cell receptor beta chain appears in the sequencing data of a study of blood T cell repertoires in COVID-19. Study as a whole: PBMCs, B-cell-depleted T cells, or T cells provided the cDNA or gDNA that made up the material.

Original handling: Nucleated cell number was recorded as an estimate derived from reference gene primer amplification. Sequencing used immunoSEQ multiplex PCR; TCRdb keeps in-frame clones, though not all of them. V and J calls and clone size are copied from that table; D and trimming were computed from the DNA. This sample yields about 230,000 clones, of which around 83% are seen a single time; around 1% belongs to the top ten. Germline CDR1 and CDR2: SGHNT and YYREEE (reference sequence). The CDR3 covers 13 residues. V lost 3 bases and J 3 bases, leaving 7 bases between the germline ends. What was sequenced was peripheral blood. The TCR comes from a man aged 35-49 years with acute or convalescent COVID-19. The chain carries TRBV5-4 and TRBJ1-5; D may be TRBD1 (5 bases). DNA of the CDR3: TGTGCCAGCAGCTCAGGGTACAATCAGCCCCAGCATTTT. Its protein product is CASSSGYNQPQHF.